The clone carrying this TCR beta chain was counted a few times. These data come from a study of control samples from healthy donors and cancer patients. Trimming stripped 0 bases from V and 8 bases from J, with 13 bases between. Per the germline V gene, CDR1 is SNHLY and CDR2 is FYNNEI. This CDR3 has 14 residues. The table came from immunoSEQ multiplex PCR; TCRdb's copy has only in-frame clones and leaves some out. The repertoire holds 95,000 to 130,000 clones, with approximately 90% as singletons. This TCR was recovered from a woman between 45 and 65 years old with colorectal cancer. The chain uses TRBV2 and TRBJ1-2; D remains ambiguous. Source material: PBMCs. For the CDR3, the DNA is TGTGCCAGCAGTGAAGCCTATCGGGGAGGCGGCTACACCTTC. Its protein product is CASSEAYRGGGYTF.